A selection of T cell receptor beta chains follows, all from one sample in a study of response to subunit inactivated influenza vaccine. From the RT-PCR reads, TCRdb called clonotypes with MiXCR, one entry per CDR3 protein. The data contain about 570,000 distinct CDR3 sequences, approximately 10% of them seen just once; the ten biggest clones take up approximately 11%. This same sample was also taken into another study, of T cells expressing NK-cell markers.

The starting material was PBMCs from blood, obtained on the day of vaccination. Receptors were obtained from a man aged 50-60 years who received an inactivated influenza vaccine. CDR3s leave out the opening cysteine and the closing phenylalanine or tryptophan. The order of the fields is CDR3 length, clone size, V gene, CDR3 protein. Clone size is stated in some rows and not others, as once, few, many or a class when expanded.

CDR3 length: 11; clone size: many; V gene: TRBV12-3/TRBV12-4; CDR3 protein: ASSSGSPYEQY
CDR3 length: 12; clone size: few; V gene: TRBV5-1; CDR3 protein: ASSSQGVRDEQF
CDR3 length: 14; clone size: .; V gene: TRBV14; CDR3 protein: ASSHVIAGGPGEQF
CDR3 length: 11; clone size: .; V gene: TRBV7-8; CDR3 protein: ATSPLKGYGYT
CDR3 length: 12; clone size: many; V gene: TRBV20-1; CDR3 protein: SARGQGLESPLH
CDR3 length: 12; clone size: many; V gene: TRBV28; CDR3 protein: ASTRSGAENIQY
CDR3 length: 12; clone size: .; V gene: TRBV7-9; CDR3 protein: ASSLPGPSETQY
CDR3 length: 13; clone size: few; V gene: TRBV27; CDR3 protein: ASSLQPSGGYEQY
CDR3 length: 13; clone size: many; V gene: TRBV10-1; CDR3 protein: ASSRGQGVYNEQF
CDR3 length: 12; clone size: .; V gene: TRBV2; CDR3 protein: ASRSPARQYGYT
CDR3 length: 12; clone size: .; V gene: TRBV20-1; CDR3 protein: SARTAGQQETQY
CDR3 length: 12; clone size: many; V gene: TRBV5-6; CDR3 protein: ASSLWGAYEKLF
CDR3 length: 14; clone size: .; V gene: TRBV4-3; CDR3 protein: ASSQVPAGVGDTQY
CDR3 length: 14; clone size: few; V gene: TRBV10-3; CDR3 protein: AISERAGSSYNEQF
CDR3 length: 11; clone size: .; V gene: TRBV5-1; CDR3 protein: ASSHWAADTQY
CDR3 length: 13; clone size: .; V gene: TRBV7-9; CDR3 protein: ASSARDRGTYEQY
CDR3 length: 13; clone size: many; V gene: TRBV12-3/TRBV12-4; CDR3 protein: ASTSTSWGIRTQY
CDR3 length: 14; clone size: few; V gene: TRBV9; CDR3 protein: ASSVAASGGRETQY
CDR3 length: 14; clone size: .; V gene: TRBV10-3; CDR3 protein: AISESITGDLSGQF